The TCR beta chain described here comes from a study of radiation and T cells in renal cell carcinoma. Data came from immunoSEQ multiplex PCR; TCRdb stores just in-frame clones and leaves some out. The table shows about 170,000 clones, with about nine tenths occurring only once. Sample time point: blood 4 weeks post-SBRT, at nephrectomy. Specified treatment: 15 Gy SBRT to primary tumor, nephrectomy 4 weeks later. The germline CDR1 and CDR2 sequences are LNHNV and YYDKDF (reference sequence). The V and J ends lost 3 bases and 3 bases respectively, with 11 bases between them. The CDR3 consists of 15 residues.

The source of this sequence is a woman aged 50 to 65 with renal cell carcinoma. The chain joins TRBV15 to TRBJ1-4; D remains unclear. The input for sequencing was blood, taken from a patient whose treatment included radiotherapy and nephrectomy. The chain's CDR3 is CATSRDGDPNEKLFF. CDR3 coding DNA: TGTGCCACCAGCAGGGACGGAGACCCTAATGAAAAACTGTTTTTT.